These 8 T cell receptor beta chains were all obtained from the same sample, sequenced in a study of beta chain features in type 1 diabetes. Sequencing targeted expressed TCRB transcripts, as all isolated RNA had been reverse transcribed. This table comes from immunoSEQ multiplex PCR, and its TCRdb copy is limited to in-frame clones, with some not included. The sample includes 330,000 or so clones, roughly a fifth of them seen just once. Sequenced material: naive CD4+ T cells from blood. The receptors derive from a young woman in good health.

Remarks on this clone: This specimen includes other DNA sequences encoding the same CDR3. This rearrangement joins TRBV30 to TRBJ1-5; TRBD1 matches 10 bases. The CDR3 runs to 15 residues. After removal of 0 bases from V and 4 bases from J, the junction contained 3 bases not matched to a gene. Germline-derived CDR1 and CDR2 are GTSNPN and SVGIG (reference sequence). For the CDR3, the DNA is TGTGCCTGGAGTGTACTGGGACAGGGGAATCAGCCCCAGCATTTT. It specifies CAWSVLGQGNQPQHF. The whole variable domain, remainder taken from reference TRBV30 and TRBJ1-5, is SQTIHQWPATLVQPVGSPLSLECTVEGTSNPNLYWYRQAAGRGLQLLFYSVGIGQISSEVPQNLSASRPQDRQFILSSKKLLLSDSGFYLCAWSVLGQGNQPQHFGDGTRLSIL.

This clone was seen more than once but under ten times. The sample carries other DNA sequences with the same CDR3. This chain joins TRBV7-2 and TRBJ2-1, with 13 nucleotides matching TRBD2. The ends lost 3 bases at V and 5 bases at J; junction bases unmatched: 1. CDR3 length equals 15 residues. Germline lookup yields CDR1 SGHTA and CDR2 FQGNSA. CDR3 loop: CASSLGLAGNNEQFF. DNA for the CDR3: TGTGCCAGCAGCTTGGGACTAGCGGGGAACAATGAGCAGTTCTTC.

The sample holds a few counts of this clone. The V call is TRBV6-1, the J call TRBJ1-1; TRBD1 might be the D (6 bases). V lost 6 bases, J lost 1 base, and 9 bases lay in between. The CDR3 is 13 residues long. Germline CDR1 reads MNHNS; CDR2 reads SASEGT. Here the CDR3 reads CASRLTGNTEAFF. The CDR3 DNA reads TGTGCCAGCAGGCTGACAGGGAACACTGAAGCTTTCTTT.

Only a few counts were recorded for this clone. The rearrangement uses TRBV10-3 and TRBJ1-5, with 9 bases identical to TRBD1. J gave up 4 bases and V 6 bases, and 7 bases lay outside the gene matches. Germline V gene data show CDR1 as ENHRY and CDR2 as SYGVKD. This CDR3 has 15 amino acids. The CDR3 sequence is CAISRGQGGNQPQHF. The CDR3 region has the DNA TGTGCCATCAGCCGGGGACAGGGAGGGAATCAGCCCCAGCATTTT.

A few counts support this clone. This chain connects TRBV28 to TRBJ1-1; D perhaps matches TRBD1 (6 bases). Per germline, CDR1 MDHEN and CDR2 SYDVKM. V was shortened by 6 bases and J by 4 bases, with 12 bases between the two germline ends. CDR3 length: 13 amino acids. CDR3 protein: CASRRQVTTEAFF. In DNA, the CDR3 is TGTGCCAGCAGACGACAGGTTACCACTGAAGCTTTCTTT. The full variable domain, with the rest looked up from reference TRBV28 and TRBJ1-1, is DVKVTQSSRYLVKRTGEKVFLECVQDMDHENMFWYRQDPGLGLRLIYFSYDVKMKEKGDIPEGYSVSREKKERFSLILESASTNQTSMYLCASRRQVTTEAFFGQGTRLTVV.

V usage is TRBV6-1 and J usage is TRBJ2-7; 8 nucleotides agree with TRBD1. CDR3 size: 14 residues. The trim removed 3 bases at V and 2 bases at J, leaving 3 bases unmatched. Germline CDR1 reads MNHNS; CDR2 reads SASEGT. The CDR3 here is CASSEDRATYEQYF. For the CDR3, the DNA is TGTGCCAGCAGTGAGGACAGGGCCACCTACGAGCAGTACTTC.

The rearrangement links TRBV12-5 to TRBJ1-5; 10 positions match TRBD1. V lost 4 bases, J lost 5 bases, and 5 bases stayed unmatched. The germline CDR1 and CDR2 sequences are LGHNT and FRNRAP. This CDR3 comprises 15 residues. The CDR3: CASGSSGTGDQPQHF. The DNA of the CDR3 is TGTGCTAGTGGTTCATCCGGGACAGGGGATCAGCCCCAGCATTTT.

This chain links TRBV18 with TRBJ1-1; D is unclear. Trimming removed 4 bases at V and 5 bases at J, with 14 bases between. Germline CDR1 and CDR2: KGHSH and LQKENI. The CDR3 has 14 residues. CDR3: CASSLLEEITEAFF. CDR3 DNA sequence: TGTGCCAGCTCACTACTAGAGGAAATAACTGAAGCTTTCTTT.